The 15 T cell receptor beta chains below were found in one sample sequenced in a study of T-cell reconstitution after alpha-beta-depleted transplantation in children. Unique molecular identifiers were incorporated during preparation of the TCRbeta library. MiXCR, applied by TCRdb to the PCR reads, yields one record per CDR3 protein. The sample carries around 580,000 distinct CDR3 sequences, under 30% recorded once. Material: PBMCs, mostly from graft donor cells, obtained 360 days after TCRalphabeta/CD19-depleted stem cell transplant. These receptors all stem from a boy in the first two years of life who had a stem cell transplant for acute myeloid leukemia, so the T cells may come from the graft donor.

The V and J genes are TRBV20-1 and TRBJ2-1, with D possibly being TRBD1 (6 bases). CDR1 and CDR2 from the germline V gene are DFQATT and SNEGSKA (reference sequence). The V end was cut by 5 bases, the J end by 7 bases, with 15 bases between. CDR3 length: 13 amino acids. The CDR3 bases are TGCAGTGCTGGAAACAGGGTCGGGAATGAGCAGTTCTTC. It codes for CSAGNRVGNEQFF.

CDR3 region: CSATGTKKQETQYF. CDR3 sequence (DNA): TGCAGTGCAACCGGGACAAAGAAACAAGAGACCCAGTACTTC. This chain uses TRBV20-1 with TRBJ2-5, with D possibly being TRBD1 (6 bases). V was trimmed by 6 bases and J by 2 bases, leaving 16 bases between them. Per the germline V gene, CDR1 is DFQATT and CDR2 is SNEGSKA (reference sequence). This CDR3 spans 14 amino acids.

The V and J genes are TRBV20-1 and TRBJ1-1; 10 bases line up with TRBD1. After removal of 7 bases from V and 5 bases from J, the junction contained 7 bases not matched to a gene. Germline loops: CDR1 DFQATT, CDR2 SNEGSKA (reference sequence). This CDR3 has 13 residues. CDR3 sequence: CSVDRGLKTEAFF. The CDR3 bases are TGCAGTGTTGACAGGGGGCTAAAAACTGAAGCTTTCTTT.

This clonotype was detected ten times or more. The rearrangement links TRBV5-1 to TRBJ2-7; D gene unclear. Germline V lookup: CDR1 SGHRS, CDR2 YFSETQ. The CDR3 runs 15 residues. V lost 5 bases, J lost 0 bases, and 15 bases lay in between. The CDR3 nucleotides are TGCGCCAGCAGACAGACACGCCATTACTCCTACGAGCAGTACGTC. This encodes CASRQTRHYSYEQYV.

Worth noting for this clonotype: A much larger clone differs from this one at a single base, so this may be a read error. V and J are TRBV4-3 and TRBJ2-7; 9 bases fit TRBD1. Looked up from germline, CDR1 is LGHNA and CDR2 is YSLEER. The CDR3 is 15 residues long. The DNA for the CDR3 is TGCGCCAGCAGCGCCCGACAGGGGGTTCCCTACGGGCAGTACTTC. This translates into CASSARQGVPYGQYF.

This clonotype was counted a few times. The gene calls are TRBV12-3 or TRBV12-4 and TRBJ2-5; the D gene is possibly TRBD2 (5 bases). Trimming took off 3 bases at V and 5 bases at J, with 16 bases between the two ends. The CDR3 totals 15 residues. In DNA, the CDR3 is TGTGCCAGCAGTTTGAATCGGGCGGGTGGGGAGACCCAGTACTTC. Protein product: CASSLNRAGGETQYF.

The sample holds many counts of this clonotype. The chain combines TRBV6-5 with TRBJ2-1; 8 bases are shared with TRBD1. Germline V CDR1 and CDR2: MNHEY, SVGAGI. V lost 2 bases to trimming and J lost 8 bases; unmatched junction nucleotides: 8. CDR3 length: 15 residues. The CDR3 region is CASSYRQGIVYEQFF. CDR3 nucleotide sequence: TGTGCCAGCAGTTACAGACAGGGGATAGTATATGAGCAGTTCTTC.

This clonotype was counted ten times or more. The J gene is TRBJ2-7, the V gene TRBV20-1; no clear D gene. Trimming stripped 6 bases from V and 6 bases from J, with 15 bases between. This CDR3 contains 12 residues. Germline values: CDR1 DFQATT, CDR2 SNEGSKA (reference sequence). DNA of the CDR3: TGCAGTGCAGGAACAGAGCGCGGCGAGCAGTACTTC. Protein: CSAGTERGEQYF.

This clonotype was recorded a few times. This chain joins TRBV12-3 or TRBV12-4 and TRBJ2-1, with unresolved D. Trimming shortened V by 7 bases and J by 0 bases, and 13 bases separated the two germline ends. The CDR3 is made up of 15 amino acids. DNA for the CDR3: TGTGCCAGCACCCGGAGTTCCGGCTCCTACAATGAGCAGTTCTTC. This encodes CASTRSSGSYNEQFF.

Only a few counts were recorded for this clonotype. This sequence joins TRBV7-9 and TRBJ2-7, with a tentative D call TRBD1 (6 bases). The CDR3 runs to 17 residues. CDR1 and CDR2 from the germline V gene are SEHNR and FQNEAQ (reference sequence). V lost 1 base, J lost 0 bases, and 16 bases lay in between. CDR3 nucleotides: TGTGCCAGCAGCTTAGGGGCCAGGGGAAAGAGCTCCTACGAGCAGTACGTC. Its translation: CASSLGARGKSSYEQYV.

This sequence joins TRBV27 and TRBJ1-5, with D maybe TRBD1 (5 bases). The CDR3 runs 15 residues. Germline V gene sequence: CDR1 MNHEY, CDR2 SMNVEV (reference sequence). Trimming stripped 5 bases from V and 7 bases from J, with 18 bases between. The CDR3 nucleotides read TGTGCCAGCAGTCGCCAGCCCCAGGGAGGACAGCCCCAGCATTTT. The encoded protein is CASSRQPQGGQPQHF.

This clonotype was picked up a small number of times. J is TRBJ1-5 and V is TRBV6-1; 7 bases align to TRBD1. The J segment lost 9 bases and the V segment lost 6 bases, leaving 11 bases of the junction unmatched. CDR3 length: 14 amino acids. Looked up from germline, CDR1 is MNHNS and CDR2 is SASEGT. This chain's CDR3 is CASRADREGRPQHF. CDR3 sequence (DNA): TGTGCCAGCAGGGCAGACAGGGAAGGGCGGCCCCAGCATTTT.

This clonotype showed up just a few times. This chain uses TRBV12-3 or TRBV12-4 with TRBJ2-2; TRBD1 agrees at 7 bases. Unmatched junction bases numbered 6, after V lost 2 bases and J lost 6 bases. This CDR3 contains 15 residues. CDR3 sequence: CASSLHRGRAGELFF. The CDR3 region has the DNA TGTGCCAGCAGTTTACACAGGGGAAGAGCCGGGGAGCTGTTTTTT.

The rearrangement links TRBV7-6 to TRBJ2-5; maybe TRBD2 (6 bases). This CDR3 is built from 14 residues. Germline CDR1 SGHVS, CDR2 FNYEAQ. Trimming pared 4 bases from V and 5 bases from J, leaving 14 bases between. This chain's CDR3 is CASSSVGTYETQYF. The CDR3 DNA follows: TGTGCCAGCAGCTCGGTAGGGACTTATGAGACCCAGTACTTC.

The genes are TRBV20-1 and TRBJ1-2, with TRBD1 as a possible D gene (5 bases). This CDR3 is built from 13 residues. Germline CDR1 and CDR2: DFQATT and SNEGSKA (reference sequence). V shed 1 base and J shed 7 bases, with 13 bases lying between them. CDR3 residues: CSARGGREGGYTF. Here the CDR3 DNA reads TGCAGTGCTAGAGGAGGCAGGGAGGGTGGCTACACCTTC.